These T cell receptor beta chains were read from a single sample in a study of blood T cell repertoires in COVID-19. Sequencing used immunoSEQ multiplex PCR; TCRdb keeps in-frame clones, though not all of them. Of about 140,000 clones in the sample, over 60% were seen once. The source material was peripheral blood. These receptors were obtained from a man older than 75 with acute or convalescent COVID-19. CDR3s include the opening cysteine and the closing phenylalanine or tryptophan. The D gene is left open where the match is weak. Size is stated for part of the rows, as once, few or many counts, or as a class when the clone is expanded.

V: TRBV7-9
J: TRBJ1-2
size: NA
D: NA
CDR3: CASRGPPGMTLGYTF
DNA: TGTGCCAGCAGGGGGCCCCCGGGCATGACTCTTGGCTACACCTTC

V: TRBV5-1
J: TRBJ1-4
size: NA
D: NA
CDR3: CASSPNRWGNEKLFF
DNA: TGCGCCAGCAGCCCCAACAGGTGGGGTAATGAAAAACTGTTTTTT

V: TRBV20-1
J: TRBJ2-1
size: NA
D: NA
CDR3: CSASLVDNEQFF
DNA: TGCAGTGCTAGTTTAGTAGACAATGAGCAGTTCTTC

V: TRBV7-8
J: TRBJ1-6
size: NA
D: NA
CDR3: CASSPTRGVSNSPLHF
DNA: TGTGCCAGCAGCCCCACCCGGGGAGTCAGTAATTCACCCCTCCACTTT

V: TRBV6-6
J: TRBJ1-2
size: NA
D: TRBD1
CDR3: CASKRTGPYGYTF
DNA: TGTGCCAGCAAGAGGACAGGGCCCTATGGCTACACCTTC

V: TRBV18
J: TRBJ2-3
size: NA
D: TRBD1
CDR3: CASSPRTGRSDTQYF
DNA: TGTGCCAGCTCACCTAGGACAGGGAGATCAGATACGCAGTATTTT

V: TRBV21-1
J: TRBJ1-2
size: once
D: NA
CDR3: CASSKRQGINGYTF
DNA: TGTGCCAGCAGCAAGCGGCAGGGGATAAATGGCTACACCTTC

V: TRBV10-3
J: TRBJ1-6
size: NA
D: NA
CDR3: CAISEGPRGFSSYNSPLHF
DNA: TGTGCCATCAGCGAAGGGCCAAGGGGTTTTAGCTCCTATAATTCACCCCTCCACTTT

V: TRBV6-2/TRBV6-3
J: TRBJ1-5
size: NA
D: NA
CDR3: CASSYLEQPQHF
DNA: TGTGCCAGCAGTTATTTGGAGCAGCCCCAGCATTTT

V: TRBV29-1
J: TRBJ1-2
size: once
D: TRBD1
CDR3: CSVAPGQGANYGYTF
DNA: TGCAGCGTCGCCCCGGGACAGGGGGCTAACTATGGCTACACCTTC

V: TRBV4-1
J: TRBJ1-4
size: NA
D: NA
CDR3: CASSQGRTAYTLTNEKLFF
DNA: TGCGCCAGCAGCCAAGGGAGGACAGCCTACACCTTAACTAATGAAAAACTGTTTTTT

V: TRBV25-1
J: TRBJ2-2
size: NA
D: NA
CDR3: CASSEWGTGRNTGELFF
DNA: TGTGCCAGCAGTGAATGGGGAACAGGGCGGAACACCGGGGAGCTGTTTTTT

V: TRBV6-6
J: TRBJ2-7
size: NA
D: NA
CDR3: CASTKGSSSYEQYF
DNA: TGTGCCAGCACCAAGGGGTCCAGCTCCTACGAGCAGTACTTC

V: TRBV5-1
J: TRBJ2-3
size: once
D: NA
CDR3: CASRQVLTGDTQYF
DNA: TGCGCCAGCAGACAGGTCCTCACTGGAGATACGCAGTATTTT

V: TRBV5-6
J: TRBJ2-5
size: few
D: NA
CDR3: CASSWMRTGETQYF
DNA: TGTGCCAGCAGCTGGATGCGGACTGGGGAGACCCAGTACTTC

V: TRBV6-5
J: TRBJ2-2
size: NA
D: TRBD1
CDR3: CASSLQGSAGELFF
DNA: TGTGCCAGCAGTTTACAGGGGAGCGCCGGGGAGCTGTTTTTT

V: TRBV4-3
J: TRBJ2-5
size: NA
D: NA
CDR3: CASSQAWQGRETQYF
DNA: TGCGCCAGCAGCCAAGCGTGGCAGGGAAGGGAGACCCAGTACTTC

V: TRBV7-9
J: TRBJ1-2
size: NA
D: NA
CDR3: CASSSGLNYGYTF
DNA: TGTGCCAGCAGCTCCGGACTTAACTATGGCTACACCTTC

V: TRBV28
J: TRBJ2-1
size: NA
D: TRBD2
CDR3: CATRGGGFSYNEQFF
DNA: TGTGCCACCAGGGGCGGGGGGTTCTCCTACAATGAGCAGTTCTTC

V: TRBV27
J: TRBJ1-6
size: few
D: TRBD1
CDR3: CASSLFNTGGADSPLHF
DNA: TGTGCCAGCAGTTTATTTAATACAGGGGGCGCGGATTCACCCCTCCACTTT

V: TRBV19
J: TRBJ2-1
size: NA
D: TRBD2
CDR3: CASSPLAGGPNEQFF
DNA: TGTGCCAGTAGTCCGCTAGCGGGGGGCCCCAATGAGCAGTTCTTC

V: TRBV7-3
J: TRBJ2-1
size: NA
D: TRBD2
CDR3: CASSLGLAGGYEQFF
DNA: TGTGCCAGCAGCTTAGGTCTAGCGGGGGGTTATGAGCAGTTCTTC

V: TRBV25-1
J: TRBJ2-2
size: NA
D: TRBD1
CDR3: CASTPGQVNTGELFF
DNA: TGTGCCAGCACCCCGGGACAGGTGAACACCGGGGAGCTGTTTTTT

V: TRBV3-1/TRBV3-2
J: TRBJ1-6
size: NA
D: TRBD1
CDR3: CASSQLPGGRAPLHF
DNA: TGTGCCAGCAGCCAACTTCCAGGGGGTAGGGCACCCCTCCACTTT

V: TRBV10-3
J: TRBJ1-6
size: NA
D: TRBD1
CDR3: CAISETGGDSPLHF
DNA: TGTGCCATCAGTGAGACAGGGGGGGATTCACCCCTCCACTTT

V: TRBV3-1/TRBV3-2
J: TRBJ1-1
size: NA
D: NA
CDR3: CASSRRENTEAFF
DNA: TGTGCCAGCAGCCGCAGGGAGAACACTGAAGCTTTCTTT

V: TRBV6-2/TRBV6-3
J: TRBJ1-1
size: NA
D: NA
CDR3: CASSYTEFEAFF
DNA: TGTGCCAGCAGTTACACAGAGTTTGAAGCTTTCTTT

V: TRBV5-1
J: TRBJ1-4
size: NA
D: TRBD1
CDR3: CASSWGDTGDWNEKLFF
DNA: TGCGCCAGCAGCTGGGGGGATACAGGGGATTGGAATGAAAAACTGTTTTTT

V: TRBV9
J: TRBJ2-1
size: once
D: TRBD1
CDR3: CASSADRGAYNEQFF
DNA: TGTGCCAGCAGCGCCGACAGGGGGGCCTACAATGAGCAGTTCTTC

V: TRBV7-2
J: TRBJ1-2
size: NA
D: NA
CDR3: CASSPWTDQGYTF
DNA: TGTGCCAGCAGCCCATGGACAGACCAAGGCTACACCTTC

V: TRBV7-2
J: TRBJ1-5
size: NA
D: TRBD1
CDR3: CASSLETGSSNQPQHF
DNA: TGTGCCAGCAGCTTAGAGACAGGGTCGAGCAATCAGCCCCAGCATTTT

V: TRBV10-3
J: TRBJ1-2
size: NA
D: NA
CDR3: CAISADSFYGYTF
DNA: TGTGCCATCAGTGCGGACAGTTTCTATGGCTACACCTTC

V: TRBV6-2/TRBV6-3
J: TRBJ1-1
size: NA
D: NA
CDR3: CASSLEGDTEAFF
DNA: TGTGCCAGCAGCCTCGAAGGGGACACTGAAGCTTTCTTT

V: TRBV29-1
J: TRBJ1-2
size: NA
D: TRBD1
CDR3: CSAGQGAGGYTF
DNA: TGCAGCGCCGGACAGGGGGCCGGGGGCTACACCTTC

V: TRBV28
J: TRBJ2-3
size: NA
D: NA
CDR3: CASSPPGALTDTQYF
DNA: TGTGCCAGCAGTCCCCCGGGAGCTCTCACAGATACGCAGTATTTT

V: TRBV7-3
J: TRBJ2-1
size: NA
D: TRBD1
CDR3: CASSPDRDRVNEQFF
DNA: TGTGCCAGCAGCCCTGACCGGGACAGGGTGAATGAGCAGTTCTTC

V: TRBV6-5
J: TRBJ2-7
size: few
D: TRBD1
CDR3: CASSRGQGYEQYF
DNA: TGTGCCAGCAGTCGAGGACAGGGTTACGAGCAGTACTTC

V: TRBV5-5
J: TRBJ2-5
size: once
D: NA
CDR3: CASSAGPPWETQYF
DNA: TGTGCCAGCAGCGCGGGACCCCCATGGGAGACCCAGTACTTC

V: TRBV11-2
J: TRBJ2-1
size: few
D: TRBD1
CDR3: CASSSVKTGGHEQFF
DNA: TGTGCCAGCAGCTCGGTAAAGACAGGGGGCCATGAGCAGTTCTTC

V: TRBV12-3/TRBV12-4
J: TRBJ2-7
size: NA
D: TRBD1
CDR3: CASRLQGGYEQYF
DNA: TGTGCCAGCAGGTTACAGGGGGGCTACGAGCAGTACTTC

V: TRBV29-1
J: TRBJ2-7
size: NA
D: NA
CDR3: CSVRDKSYEQYF
DNA: TGCAGCGTCCGGGACAAGAGTTACGAGCAGTACTTC

V: TRBV28
J: TRBJ2-7
size: NA
D: TRBD2
CDR3: CASSPSGRGLGYEQYF
DNA: TGTGCCAGCAGTCCAAGTGGAAGGGGACTAGGCTACGAGCAGTACTTC

V: TRBV5-1
J: TRBJ1-6
size: NA
D: TRBD1
CDR3: CASSLTGGSSYNSPLHF
DNA: TGCGCCAGCAGCTTGACAGGGGGGAGCTCCTATAATTCACCCCTCCACTTT

V: TRBV9
J: TRBJ2-7
size: NA
D: TRBD1
CDR3: CASSPAGTVDYEQYF
DNA: TGTGCCAGCAGCCCCGCCGGGACAGTCGACTACGAGCAGTACTTC

V: TRBV6-5
J: TRBJ2-2
size: few
D: NA
CDR3: CASSSNTGELFF
DNA: TGTGCCAGCAGTTCTAACACCGGGGAGCTGTTTTTT

V: TRBV29-1
J: TRBJ1-3
size: NA
D: NA
CDR3: CSVFRGQGNTIYF
DNA: TGCAGCGTTTTTCGGGGACAAGGAAACACCATATATTTT

V: TRBV4-1
J: TRBJ2-7
size: NA
D: NA
CDR3: CASSQDVGRSNYEQYF
DNA: TGCGCCAGCAGCCAAGATGTTGGCAGGTCCAACTACGAGCAGTACTTC

V: TRBV10-1
J: TRBJ1-5
size: NA
D: TRBD1
CDR3: CASSGDRGDQPQHF
DNA: TGCGCCAGCAGTGGGGACAGGGGCGATCAGCCCCAGCATTTT

V: TRBV4-1
J: TRBJ1-1
size: NA
D: NA
CDR3: CASSQDGRGFPGTEAFF
DNA: TGCGCCAGCAGCCAAGATGGCAGGGGTTTCCCGGGGACTGAAGCTTTCTTT

V: TRBV6-5
J: TRBJ1-3
size: NA
D: NA
CDR3: CASTSGRGGGNTIYF
DNA: TGTGCCAGCACCTCCGGCAGGGGCGGCGGAAACACCATATATTTT

V: TRBV6-2/TRBV6-3
J: TRBJ1-5
size: NA
D: NA
CDR3: CASSYSSPDQPQHF
DNA: TGTGCCAGCAGTTACTCTTCCCCCGATCAGCCCCAGCATTTT

V: TRBV5-6
J: TRBJ2-3
size: once
D: TRBD2
CDR3: CASSLVGTSGPDTQYF
DNA: TGTGCCAGCAGCTTGGTTGGGACTAGCGGCCCAGATACGCAGTATTTT

V: TRBV12-3/TRBV12-4
J: TRBJ2-3
size: NA
D: NA
CDR3: CASSQTTTLLYF
DNA: TGTGCCAGCAGCCAAACTACCACCCTCTTGTATTTT

V: TRBV6-1
J: TRBJ1-2
size: NA
D: NA
CDR3: CASSDVQGRYGYTF
DNA: TGTGCCAGCAGTGACGTGCAGGGAAGGTATGGCTACACCTTC